This T cell receptor beta chain was retrieved from a study of cytomegalovirus exposure and HLA in healthy donors. Primers for the PCR totalled 60 Vbeta and 13 Jbeta. Method: immunoSEQ multiplex PCR; TCRdb's copy keeps in-frame clones and lacks some. The sample yields about 100,000 clones, 80% to 85% seen once. Sequenced: PBMCs. This TCR came from a woman aged 70-85 years in good health and CMV-seropositive.

The CDR3 region is CASSPRGAFVIANYGYTF. The CDR3 coding sequence is TGCGCCAGCAGCCCGCGGGGCGCGTTCGTGATAGCTAACTATGGCTACACCTTC. The J gene is TRBJ1-2, the V gene TRBV5-1; D may be TRBD1 (5 bases). CDR3 length: 18 amino acids. Per the germline V gene, CDR1 is SGHRS and CDR2 is YFSETQ. V dropped 4 bases and J dropped 0 bases, with 22 bases sitting between them.